The present T cell receptor (beta chain) was sequenced within a study of T cell clonality in common variable immunodeficiency. Findings of the study overall: Links between repertoire features and CVID complications were heterogeneity-limited.

Sequencing input was equivalent genomic DNA from CVID and controls. Clones were read by immunoSEQ multiplex PCR, and TCRdb kept only the in-frame ones, dropping some. This sample has roughly 70,000 clones, each found more than once. Germline assignment: CDR1 MDHEN and CDR2 SYDVKM. The CDR3 runs to 16 residues. Between the trimmed V and J ends, which lost 6 bases and 2 bases, there was a span of 18 bases. This clone was counted at least ten times. What it binds is not known. The sequence runs out 3 residues before the end of the CDR3; the remainder is reconstructed from the germline J gene. This sequence joins TRBV28 and TRBJ2-3; D remains unclear. The sequence came from a person aged 18-69 years in good health. Material for sequencing was peripheral blood mononuclear cells. CDR3: CASRKRLGEYTDTQYF. The DNA read from the CDR3 is TGTGCCAGCAGGAAACGGCTAGGAGAATACACAGATACG.